The entry below gives a single TCR beta chain sequence along with its context. What it recognizes is unknown. These data come from a study of OX40 agonist ivuxolimab in advanced cancers. About the research overall: Head and neck, renal cell, melanoma or hepatocellular carcinoma were the cancers that dose-escalation patients had. Two patients with cutaneous melanoma and one with hepatocellular carcinoma, three in total, showed partial responses. Regarding the study as a whole: Some nonresponders likewise displayed low normalized T-cell clonal expansion. At doses 0.1 to 3.0 mg/kg, CD4+ and CD8+ clones expanded.

Sequencing was performed with immunoSEQ multiplex PCR; in TCRdb, only in-frame clones are kept and a portion is missing. The table records 40,000 to 50,000 clones, 80% to 90% of them present only once. The CDR3 sequence is 13 residues long. The germline V gene encodes CDR1 MNHNS and CDR2 SASEGT. This sample comprised CD4+ or CD8+ T cells sorted from blood, obtained in a trial of the OX40 agonist ivuxolimab. This chain joins TRBV6-1 and TRBJ2-1; TRBD1 might be the D (5 bases). This receptor was obtained from an adult with an advanced solid tumor such as melanoma, head and neck, liver or kidney cancer. CDR3 sequence: CAGQMSSYNEQFF. The CDR3 region has the DNA TGTGCGGGGCAGATGAGCTCCTACAATGAGCAGTTCTTC.